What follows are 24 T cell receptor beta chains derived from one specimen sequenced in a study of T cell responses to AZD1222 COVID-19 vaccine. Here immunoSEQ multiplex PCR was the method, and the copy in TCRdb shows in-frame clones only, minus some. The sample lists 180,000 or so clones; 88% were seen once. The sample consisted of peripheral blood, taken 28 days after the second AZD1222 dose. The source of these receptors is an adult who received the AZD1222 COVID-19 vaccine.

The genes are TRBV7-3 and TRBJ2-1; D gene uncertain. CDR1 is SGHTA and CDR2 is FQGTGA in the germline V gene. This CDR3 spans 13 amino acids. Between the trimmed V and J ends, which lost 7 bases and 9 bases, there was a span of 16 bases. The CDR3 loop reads CASTLAAAGEQFF. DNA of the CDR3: TGTGCCAGCACATTAGCTGCGGCAGGTGAGCAGTTCTTC.

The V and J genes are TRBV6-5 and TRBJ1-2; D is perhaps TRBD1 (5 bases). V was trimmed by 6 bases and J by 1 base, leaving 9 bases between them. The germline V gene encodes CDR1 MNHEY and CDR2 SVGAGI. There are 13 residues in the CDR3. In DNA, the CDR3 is TGTGCCAGCAGCAAAGACAGTAACTATGGCTACACCTTC. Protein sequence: CASSKDSNYGYTF.

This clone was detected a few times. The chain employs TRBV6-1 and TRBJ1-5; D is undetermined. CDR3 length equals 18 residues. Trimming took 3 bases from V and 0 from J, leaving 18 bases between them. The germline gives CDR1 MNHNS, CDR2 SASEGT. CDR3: CASSDWQANPYSNQPQHF. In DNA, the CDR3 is TGTGCCAGCAGTGATTGGCAGGCGAATCCTTATAGCAATCAGCCCCAGCATTTT.

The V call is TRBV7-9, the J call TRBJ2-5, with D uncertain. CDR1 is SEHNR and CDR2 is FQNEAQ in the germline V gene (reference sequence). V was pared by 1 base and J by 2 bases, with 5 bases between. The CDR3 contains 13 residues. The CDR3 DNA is TGTGCCAGCAGCTTAGGGTATCAAGAGACCCAGTACTTC. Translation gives CASSLGYQETQYF.

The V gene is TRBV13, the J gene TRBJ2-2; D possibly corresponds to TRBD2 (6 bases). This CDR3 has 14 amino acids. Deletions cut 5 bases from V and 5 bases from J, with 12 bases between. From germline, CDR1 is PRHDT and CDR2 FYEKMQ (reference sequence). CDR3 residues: CASSPPLATGELFF. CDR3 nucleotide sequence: TGTGCCAGCAGCCCCCCGCTAGCGACCGGGGAGCTGTTTTTT.

In DNA, the CDR3 is TGCGCCAGCAGCCTGGCCGTAGGGGCTGAAGCTTTCTTT. As protein: CASSLAVGAEAFF. This chain uses TRBV5-1 with TRBJ1-1, with a tentative D call TRBD1 (5 bases). V was pared by 4 bases and J by 6 bases, with 13 bases between. The CDR3 runs 13 residues. Germline V gene data show CDR1 as SGHRS and CDR2 as YFSETQ. Drawing the rest from reference TRBV5-1 and TRBJ1-1, the complete variable domain is KAGVTQTPRYLIKTRGQQVTLSCSPISGHRSVSWYQQTPGQGLQFLFEYFSETQRNKGNFPGRFSGRQFSNSRSEMNVSTLELGDSALYLCASSLAVGAEAFFGQGTRLTVV.

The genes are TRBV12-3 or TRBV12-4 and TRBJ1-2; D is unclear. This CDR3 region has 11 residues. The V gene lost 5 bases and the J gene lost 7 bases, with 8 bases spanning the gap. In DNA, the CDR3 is TGTGCCAGCAGTCACACTAGTGGCTACACCTTC. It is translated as CASSHTSGYTF.

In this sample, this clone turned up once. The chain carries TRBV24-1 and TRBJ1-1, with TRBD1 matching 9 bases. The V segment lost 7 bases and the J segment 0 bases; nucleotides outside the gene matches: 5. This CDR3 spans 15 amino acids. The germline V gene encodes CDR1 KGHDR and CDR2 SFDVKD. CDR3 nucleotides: TGTGCCACCAGGGGACAGGGCAGCATGAACACTGAAGCTTTCTTT. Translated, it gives CATRGQGSMNTEAFF.

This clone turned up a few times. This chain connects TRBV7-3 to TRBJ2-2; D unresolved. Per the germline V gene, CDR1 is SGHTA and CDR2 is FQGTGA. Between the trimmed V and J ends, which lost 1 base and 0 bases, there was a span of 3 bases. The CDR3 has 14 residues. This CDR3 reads CASSLNANTGELFF. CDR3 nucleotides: TGTGCCAGCAGCTTAAATGCGAACACCGGGGAGCTGTTTTTT.

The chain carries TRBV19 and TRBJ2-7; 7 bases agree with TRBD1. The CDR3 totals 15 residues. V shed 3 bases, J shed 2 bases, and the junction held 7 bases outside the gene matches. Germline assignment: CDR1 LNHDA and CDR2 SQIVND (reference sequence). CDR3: CASSISDRITYEQYF. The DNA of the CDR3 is TGTGCCAGTAGTATTTCGGACAGGATCACCTACGAGCAGTACTTC.

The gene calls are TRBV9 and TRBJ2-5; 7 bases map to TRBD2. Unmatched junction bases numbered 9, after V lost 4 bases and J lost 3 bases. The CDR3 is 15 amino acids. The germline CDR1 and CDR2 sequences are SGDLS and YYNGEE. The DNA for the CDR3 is TGTGCCAGCAGCAATCCCGGGACTACGAAAGAGACCCAGTACTTC. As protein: CASSNPGTTKETQYF. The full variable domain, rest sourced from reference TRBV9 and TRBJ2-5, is DSGVTQTPKHLITATGQRVTLRCSPRSGDLSVYWYQQSLDQGLQFLIQYYNGEERAKGNILERFSAQQFPDLHSELNLSSLELGDSALYFCASSNPGTTKETQYFGPGTRLLVL.

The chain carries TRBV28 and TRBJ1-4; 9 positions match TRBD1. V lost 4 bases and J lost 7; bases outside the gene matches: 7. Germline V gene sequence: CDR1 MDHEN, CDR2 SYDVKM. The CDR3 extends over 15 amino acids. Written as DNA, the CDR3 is TGTGCCAGCAGTTCCGGGGGACAGGGAGGTGAAAAACTGTTTTTT. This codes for CASSSGGQGGEKLFF.

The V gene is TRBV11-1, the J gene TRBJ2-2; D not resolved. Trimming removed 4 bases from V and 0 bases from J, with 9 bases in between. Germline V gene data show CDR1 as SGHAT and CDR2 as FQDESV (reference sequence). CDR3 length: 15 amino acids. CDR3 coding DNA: TGTGCCAGCAGCTCGGTAACGCCGAACACCGGGGAGCTGTTTTTT. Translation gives CASSSVTPNTGELFF.

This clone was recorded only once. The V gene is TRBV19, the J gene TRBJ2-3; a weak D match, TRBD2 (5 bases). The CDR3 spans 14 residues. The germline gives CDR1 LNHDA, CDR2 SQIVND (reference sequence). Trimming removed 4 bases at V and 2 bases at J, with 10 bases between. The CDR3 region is CASSTSGYTDTQYF. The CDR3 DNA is TGTGCCAGTAGTACGAGCGGCTACACAGATACGCAGTATTTT.

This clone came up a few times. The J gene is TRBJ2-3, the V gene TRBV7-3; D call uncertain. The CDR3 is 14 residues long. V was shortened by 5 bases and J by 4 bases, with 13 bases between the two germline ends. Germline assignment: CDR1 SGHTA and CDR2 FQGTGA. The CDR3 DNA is TGTGCCAGCAGCCAATCCGAGTGGGCAGATACGCAGTATTTT. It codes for CASSQSEWADTQYF.

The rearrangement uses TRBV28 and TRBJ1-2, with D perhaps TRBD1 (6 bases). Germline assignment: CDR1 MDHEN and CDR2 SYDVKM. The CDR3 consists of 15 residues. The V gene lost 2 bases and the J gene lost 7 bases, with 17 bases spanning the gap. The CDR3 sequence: CASSLPLGGASGYTF. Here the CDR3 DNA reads TGTGCCAGCAGTTTACCTCTCGGGGGCGCGAGTGGCTACACCTTC.

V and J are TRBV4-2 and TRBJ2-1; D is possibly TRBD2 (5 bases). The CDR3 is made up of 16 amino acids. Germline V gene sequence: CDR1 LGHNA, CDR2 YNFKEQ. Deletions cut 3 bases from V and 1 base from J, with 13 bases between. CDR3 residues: CASSHGGSVSYNEQFF. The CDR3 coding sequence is TGTGCCAGCAGCCATGGCGGGTCTGTGTCCTACAATGAGCAGTTCTTC.

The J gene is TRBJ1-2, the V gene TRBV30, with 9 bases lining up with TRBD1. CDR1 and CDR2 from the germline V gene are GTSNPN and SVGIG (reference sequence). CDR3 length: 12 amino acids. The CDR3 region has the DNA TGTGCGGCACAGGGGGCGAACTATGGCTACACCTTC. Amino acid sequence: CAAQGANYGYTF.

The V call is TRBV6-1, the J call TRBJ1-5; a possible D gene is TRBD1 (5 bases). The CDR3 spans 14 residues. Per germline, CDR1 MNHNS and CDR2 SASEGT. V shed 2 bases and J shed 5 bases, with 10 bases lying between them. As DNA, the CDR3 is TGTGCCAGCAGTGAATGGGGGGTTGATCAGCCCCAGCATTTT. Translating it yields CASSEWGVDQPQHF.

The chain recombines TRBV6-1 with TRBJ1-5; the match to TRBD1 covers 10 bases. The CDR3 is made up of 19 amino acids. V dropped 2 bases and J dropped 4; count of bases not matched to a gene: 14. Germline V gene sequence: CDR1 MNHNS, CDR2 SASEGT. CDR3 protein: CASSEFVNLGTGVNQPQHF. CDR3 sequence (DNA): TGTGCCAGCAGTGAATTTGTTAATTTGGGGACAGGGGTTAATCAGCCCCAGCATTTT.

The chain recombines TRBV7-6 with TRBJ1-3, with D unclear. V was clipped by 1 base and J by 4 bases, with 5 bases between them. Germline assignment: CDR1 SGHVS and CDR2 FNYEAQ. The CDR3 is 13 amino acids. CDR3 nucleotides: TGTGCCAGCAGCTTAGTTCGGGGAAACACCATATATTTT. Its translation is CASSLVRGNTIYF.

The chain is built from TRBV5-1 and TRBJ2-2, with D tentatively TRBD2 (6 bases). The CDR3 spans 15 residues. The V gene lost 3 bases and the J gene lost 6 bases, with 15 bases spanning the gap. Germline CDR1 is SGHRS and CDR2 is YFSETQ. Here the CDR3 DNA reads TGCGCCAGCAGCTGGGAGGACCGAGAGGCCGGGGAGCTGTTTTTT. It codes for CASSWEDREAGELFF.

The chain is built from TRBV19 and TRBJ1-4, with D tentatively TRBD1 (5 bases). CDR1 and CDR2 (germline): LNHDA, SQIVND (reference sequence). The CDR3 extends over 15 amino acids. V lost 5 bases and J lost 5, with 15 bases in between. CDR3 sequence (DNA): TGTGCCAGTAGTGTGTTGACAGCGGAAAATGAAAAACTGTTTTTT. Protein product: CASSVLTAENEKLFF.

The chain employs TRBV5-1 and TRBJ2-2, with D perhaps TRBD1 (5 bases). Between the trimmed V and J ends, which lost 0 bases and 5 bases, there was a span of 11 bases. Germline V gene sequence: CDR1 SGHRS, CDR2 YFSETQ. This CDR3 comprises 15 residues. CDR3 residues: CASSLVDRGTGELFF. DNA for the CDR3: TGCGCCAGCAGCTTGGTTGATAGGGGAACCGGGGAGCTGTTTTTT.